Shown below are 20 T cell receptor beta chains from a single sample sequenced in a study of shared clonotypes between healthy human individuals. Method: immunoSEQ multiplex PCR; TCRdb's copy keeps in-frame clones and lacks some. The profile shows 1,400,000 or so clones, less than 99% of them singletons. Source material: naive CD4+ T cells sorted from blood. The subset denotes: CD45RA+ positively selected. Source of these receptors: a man under 40 in good health.

The chain uses TRBV25-1 and TRBJ2-5; TRBD2 matches 16 bases. Germline lookup yields CDR1 MGHDK and CDR2 SYGVNS. This CDR3 spans 16 amino acids. Unmatched junction bases numbered 9, after V lost 6 bases and J lost 8 bases. As DNA, the CDR3 is TGTGCCAGCAGCTCCGGGACTAGCGGGAGGGCCGGAACCCAGTACTTC. It is translated as CASSSGTSGRAGTQYF.

V and J are TRBV11-3 and TRBJ2-1; 8 bases fit TRBD2. CDR3 length: 15 residues. With 4 bases clipped from V and 4 bases from J, the junction kept 6 bases outside the gene matches. Per germline, CDR1 SGHNT and CDR2 YENEEA. The CDR3 DNA follows: TGTGCCAGCAGCTCCCGGACTAGCCGATACAATGAGCAGTTCTTC. Encoded protein: CASSSRTSRYNEQFF.

The rearrangement joins TRBV15 to TRBJ2-7; 11 bases line up with TRBD2. The germline V gene has CDR1 LNHNV and CDR2 YYDKDF (reference sequence). The CDR3 extends over 15 amino acids. Trimming at V came to 0 bases and at J to 6 bases, leaving 4 bases not matched to a gene. CDR3 sequence reads: CATSRELAGAGEQYF. Here the CDR3 DNA reads TGTGCCACCAGCAGAGAACTAGCGGGAGCTGGCGAGCAGTACTTC.

This chain joins TRBV4-3 and TRBJ2-2; 9 nucleotides line up with TRBD2. Germline V gene data show CDR1 as LGHNA and CDR2 as YSLEER. This CDR3 spans 16 amino acids. V lost 4 bases and J lost 6; bases outside the gene matches: 9. Here the CDR3 reads CASSRLAGTGAGELFF. DNA for the CDR3: TGCGCCAGCAGCCGCCTAGCGGGAACGGGGGCCGGGGAGCTGTTTTTT.

The CDR3 region has the DNA TGTGCTTCGACCGGGGACAGGGAATACACCGGGGAGCTGTTTTTT. This gives the protein CASTGDREYTGELFF. The chain recombines TRBV27 with TRBJ2-2; 9 positions match TRBD1. From germline, CDR1 is MNHEY and CDR2 SMNVEV (reference sequence). The CDR3 is made up of 15 amino acids.

V is TRBV28 and J is TRBJ2-7; 10 bases are a match to TRBD1. The CDR3 runs 15 residues. Trimming removed 6 bases from V and 5 bases from J; junction bases left unmatched: 10. Germline lookup yields CDR1 MDHEN and CDR2 SYDVKM. The CDR3 region has the DNA TGTGCCAGCAGCTTTCTCGGGACAGGGGACGACGAGCAGTACTTC. Translating gives CASSFLGTGDDEQYF.

V usage is TRBV5-1 and J usage is TRBJ1-1; the D gene is possibly TRBD1 (5 bases). Germline CDR1 reads SGHRS; CDR2 reads YFSETQ. This CDR3 contains 17 residues. Deletions cut 4 bases from V and 2 bases from J, with 21 bases between. The CDR3 DNA sequence: TGCGCCAGCAGCCCAGGGCTGACTGGGAATTCAAACACTGAAGCTTTCTTT. Translating it yields CASSPGLTGNSNTEAFF.

V gene TRBV28 combines with J gene TRBJ2-1; D possibly uses TRBD1 or TRBD2 (5 bases each). The germline CDR1 and CDR2 sequences are MDHEN and SYDVKM. Between the trimmed V and J ends, which lost 2 bases and 9 bases, there was a span of 14 bases. CDR3 length: 14 residues. CDR3 nucleotides: TGTGCCAGCAGTTTAGGGCACAACGGGGCTGAGCAGTTCTTC. Translation: CASSLGHNGAEQFF.

This clone was counted once. This chain uses TRBV28 with TRBJ1-1; TRBD1 might be the D (5 bases). The CDR3 has 12 amino acids. Between the trimmed V and J ends, which lost 7 bases and 6 bases, there was a span of 12 bases. Germline values: CDR1 MDHEN, CDR2 SYDVKM. The CDR3 nucleotides are TGTGCCAGCACTCAGGCGGGGGCTGAAGCTTTCTTT. Encoded protein: CASTQAGAEAFF.

The chain recombines TRBV9 with TRBJ2-7; weak D call: TRBD1 (6 bases). This CDR3 has 15 amino acids. CDR1 is SGDLS and CDR2 is YYNGEE in the germline V gene. Trimming removed 0 bases from V and 6 bases from J, with 16 bases in between. Here the CDR3 reads CASSVGSGTIGEQYF. The DNA of the CDR3 is TGTGCCAGCAGCGTAGGGTCCGGGACAATCGGCGAGCAGTACTTC.

V gene TRBV9 combines with J gene TRBJ1-5; D unresolved. Germline V gene lookup returns CDR1 SGDLS and CDR2 YYNGEE. The CDR3 length is 13 residues. Trimming shortened V by 0 bases and J by 5 bases, and 6 bases separated the two germline ends. CDR3 nucleotides: TGTGCCAGCAGCGTAGGAACGGATCAGCCCCAGCATTTT. Its translation: CASSVGTDQPQHF. Full variable domain (missing parts from reference TRBV9 and TRBJ1-5): DSGVTQTPKHLITATGQRVTLRCSPRSGDLSVYWYQQSLDQGLQFLIQYYNGEERAKGNILERFSAQQFPDLHSELNLSSLELGDSALYFCASSVGTDQPQHFGDGTRLSIL.

The chain couples TRBV10-2 to TRBJ2-2, with 8 bases matching TRBD1. The ends lost 6 bases at V and 7 bases at J; junction bases unmatched: 7. This CDR3 spans 14 amino acids. CDR1 WSHSY and CDR2 SAAADI come from the germline V gene. This CDR3 is CASRVRGQGGELFF. The CDR3 region has the DNA TGCGCCAGCAGGGTCAGGGGGCAAGGCGGGGAGCTGTTTTTT.

V and J are TRBV7-2 and TRBJ2-7, with D possibly TRBD1 on 5 matching bases. Trimming pared 4 bases from V and 1 base from J, leaving 8 bases between. Germline V lookup: CDR1 SGHTA, CDR2 FQGNSA. The CDR3 is 13 residues long. The CDR3 loop is CASSWTQSYEQYF. The CDR3 nucleotides are TGTGCCAGCAGCTGGACACAGTCCTACGAGCAGTACTTC.

The chain has TRBV7-9 and TRBJ1-4; D uncertain. The V end was cut by 10 bases, the J end by 4 bases, with 16 bases between. There are 14 residues in the CDR3. Germline V CDR1 and CDR2: SEHNR, FQNEAQ (reference sequence). CDR3 sequence reads: CATGEADHNEKLFF. CDR3 nucleotide sequence: TGTGCCACCGGGGAGGCAGACCATAATGAAAAACTGTTTTTT. Looking up the rest from reference TRBV7-9 and TRBJ1-4 gives the full variable domain: DTGVSQNPRHKITKRGQNVTFRCDPISEHNRLYWYRQTLGQGPEFLTYFQNEAQLEKSRLLSDRFSAERPKGSFSTLEIQRTEQGDSAMYLCATGEADHNEKLFFGSGTQLSVL.

The CDR3 loop is CASSISAVTGELFF. CDR3 nucleotide sequence: TGTGCCAGTAGTATAAGTGCAGTCACCGGGGAGCTGTTTTTT. This chain links TRBV19 with TRBJ2-2; D is undetermined. This CDR3 has 14 amino acids. The germline CDR1 and CDR2 sequences are LNHDA and SQIVND (reference sequence). V was cut by 2 bases and J by 4 bases, with 8 bases left in between.

The rearrangement links TRBV12-5 to TRBJ2-3, with D hard to call. CDR3 size: 12 residues. The V and J ends lost 6 bases and 2 bases respectively, with 6 bases between them. Germline V lookup: CDR1 LGHNT, CDR2 FRNRAP. CDR3 in amino acids: CASGRDTDTQYF. As DNA, the CDR3 is TGTGCTAGTGGCCGCGACACAGATACGCAGTATTTT.

J is TRBJ2-6 and V is TRBV25-1; possible D gene TRBD1, 5 bases. Trimming stripped 5 bases from V and 0 bases from J, with 17 bases between. Germline CDR1 and CDR2: MGHDK and SYGVNS. The CDR3 runs to 18 residues. The CDR3 nucleotides are TGTGCCAGCAGTAATGCTGGGGCTGGGCTCTCTGGGGCCAACGTCCTGACTTTC. Its translation is CASSNAGAGLSGANVLTF.

The genes are TRBV7-2 and TRBJ2-5; 7 bases are shared with TRBD2. V shed 3 bases and J 0 bases; nucleotides not matched to a gene: 1. CDR1 and CDR2 from the germline V gene are SGHTA and FQGNSA. The CDR3 consists of 14 residues. Here the CDR3 reads CASSFSGNQETQYF. In DNA, the CDR3 is TGTGCCAGCAGCTTCAGCGGGAACCAAGAGACCCAGTACTTC. The whole variable domain, filled in from reference TRBV7-2 and TRBJ2-5, reads GAGVSQSPSNKVTEKGKDVELRCDPISGHTALYWYRQSLGQGLEFLIYFQGNSAPDKSGLPSDRFSAERTGGSVSTLTIQRTQQEDSAVYLCASSFSGNQETQYFGPGTRLLVL.

The J gene is TRBJ2-1, the V gene TRBV25-1, with D possibly matching TRBD1 (7 bases). Trimming cost V 11 bases and J 6 bases, with 14 bases left between them. Germline loops: CDR1 MGHDK, CDR2 SYGVNS. This CDR3 is 12 amino acids long. DNA of the CDR3: TGTGCCGCAAACAGGGGACTCAATGAGCAGTTCTTC. It translates to CAANRGLNEQFF.

In DNA form, the CDR3 reads TGTGCCACCAAAGCGCGGGGTTTGGAAAAACTGTTTTTT. Encoded protein: CATKARGLEKLFF. V and J are TRBV15 and TRBJ1-4; D unclear. The CDR3 is made up of 13 amino acids. With 7 bases removed from V and 8 bases from J, the gap between germline ends came to 14 bases. Germline values: CDR1 LNHNV, CDR2 YYDKDF (reference sequence).